What follows are 31 T cell receptor beta chains derived from one specimen sequenced in a study of regulatory T cells in long-lasting Graves disease. Time point defined: persistent/refractory GD, antithyroid drugs over 5 years with positive TRAb. The TCR library was made from RNA that had been extracted from PBMCs in TRIzol. Building of the TCR beta libraries involved iRepertoire HTBI primers and Arm-PCR of CDR3 regions. TCRdb called the multiplex PCR reads again in MiXCR, with one record for every CDR3 protein. The table has hundreds of thousands of distinct CDR3 sequences, about 18% seen once. Source: peripheral blood mononuclear cells (PBMCs), taken when the disease was refractory, from a patient treated with antithyroid drugs. The receptors here all came from a female donor with Graves disease.

This chain uses TRBV6-1 with TRBJ1-1; 7 nucleotides align to TRBD1. The junction had 10 bases not matched to a gene; V was cut back by 6 bases and J by 0 bases. Germline values: CDR1 MNHNS, CDR2 SASEGT. The CDR3 consists of 16 residues. CDR3 DNA: TGTGCCAGCAGACCCGGGACAGCTTATCTGAACACTGAAGCTTTCTTT. Translation: CASRPGTAYLNTEAFF.

The rearrangement joins TRBV20-1 to TRBJ1-3, with a weak D call TRBD1 (6 bases). V was shortened by 6 bases and J by 4 bases, with 13 bases between the two germline ends. This CDR3 has 13 amino acids. Germline assignment: CDR1 DFQATT and CDR2 SNEGSKA (reference sequence). The CDR3 loop is CSARGGRGNTIYF. The CDR3 bases are TGCAGTGCCAGGGGTGGTCGAGGAAACACCATATATTTT.

The V and J genes are TRBV12-3 or TRBV12-4 and TRBJ1-2, with TRBD1 matching 8 bases. The CDR3 has 13 residues. J was trimmed by 14 bases and V by 2 bases; bases with no gene match: 10. CDR3 in DNA: TGTGCCAGCAGTTTAAGGGCAGGGGGCGAGGGGACCTTC. This sequence encodes CASSLRAGGEGTF.

The sample holds many counts of this clonotype. The J gene is TRBJ1-1, the V gene TRBV6-1; D ambiguous. The CDR3 has 14 amino acids. Deletions cut 4 bases from V and 1 base from J, with 10 bases between. CDR1 and CDR2 from the germline V gene are MNHNS and SASEGT. This CDR3 reads CASSVFGSNTEAFF. The CDR3 DNA reads TGTGCCAGCAGTGTGTTCGGGTCGAACACTGAAGCTTTCTTT.

This clonotype was counted at least ten times. The rearrangement joins TRBV11-2 to TRBJ2-7; weak D call: TRBD2 (6 bases). This CDR3 has 14 residues. V was shortened by 4 bases and J by 0 bases, with 10 bases between the two germline ends. Per the germline V gene, CDR1 is SGHAT and CDR2 is FQNNGV. CDR3: CASSSGLYSYEQYF. DNA of the CDR3: TGTGCCAGCAGCTCGGGACTGTACTCCTACGAGCAGTACTTC.

The rearrangement uses TRBV10-3 and TRBJ1-6; tentative D call: TRBD1 (6 bases). The CDR3 totals 15 residues. Trimming pared 0 bases from V and 9 bases from J, leaving 12 bases between. CDR1 is ENHRY and CDR2 is SYGVKD in the germline V gene. The CDR3 protein is CAISESDRPGSPLHF. CDR3 bases: TGTGCCATCAGTGAGTCTGACAGGCCAGGTTCACCCCTCCACTTT.

The sample holds many counts of this clonotype. The V call is TRBV7-8, the J call TRBJ1-5; 10 nucleotides line up with TRBD1. Germline CDR1 is SGHVS and CDR2 is FQNEAQ. This CDR3 contains 17 residues. V dropped 5 bases and J dropped 5; count of bases not matched to a gene: 12. CDR3 sequence reads: CASSIRADRGKDQPQHF. The DNA of the CDR3 is TGTGCCAGCAGCATCCGAGCGGACAGGGGGAAGGATCAGCCCCAGCATTTT. Drawing the rest from reference TRBV7-8 and TRBJ1-5, the complete variable domain is GAGVSQSPRYKVAKRGQDVALRCDPISGHVSLFWYQQALGQGPEFLTYFQNEAQLDKSGLPSDRFFAERPEGSVSTLKIQRTQQEDSAVYLCASSIRADRGKDQPQHFGDGTRLSIL.

This chain uses TRBV6-1 with TRBJ1-1; TRBD1 might be the D (6 bases). The CDR3 is 15 amino acids. Germline CDR1 and CDR2: MNHNS and SASEGT. The V and J ends lost 3 bases and 1 base respectively, with 12 bases between them. Here the CDR3 reads CASSDPGHRNTEAFF. For the CDR3, the DNA is TGTGCCAGCAGTGATCCGGGACATCGGAACACTGAAGCTTTCTTT.

This clonotype was detected many times. The CDR3 sequence is CASSLVARPGQYF. CDR3 sequence (DNA): TGTGCCAGCAGCTTAGTTGCCCGGCCAGGGCAGTACTTC. The genes are TRBV11-2 and TRBJ2-7, with D unclear. With 1 base removed from V and 9 bases from J, the gap between germline ends came to 13 bases. The germline CDR1 and CDR2 sequences are SGHAT and FQNNGV. The length of the CDR3 is 13 residues.

This clonotype was observed many times. The rearrangement links TRBV9 to TRBJ1-5; no clear D gene. Trimming left V 3 bases short and J 0 bases short, with 7 bases between. The CDR3 is 14 residues long. CDR1 and CDR2 (germline): SGDLS, YYNGEE. CDR3 nucleotide sequence: TGTGCCAGCAGCGCCGGGTTTAGCAATCAGCCCCAGCATTTT. Its protein product is CASSAGFSNQPQHF.

This clonotype has ten or more counts. This chain joins TRBV30 and TRBJ1-6; D gene ambiguous. The germline CDR1 and CDR2 sequences are GTSNPN and SVGIG (reference sequence). The ends were cut back, 1 base at V and 7 bases at J, with 8 bases in the middle. The CDR3 contains 13 residues. In DNA, the CDR3 is TGTGCCTGGAGTGCAGACCAAAATTCACCCCTCCACTTT. Protein product: CAWSADQNSPLHF.

For this clonotype: One base separates it from a far larger clone, so it is likely a read error. The V gene is TRBV28, the J gene TRBJ2-4; D may be TRBD1 or TRBD2 (7 bases each). The CDR3 has 15 residues. Trimming left V 6 bases short and J 15 bases short, with 27 bases between. Germline V gene lookup returns CDR1 MDHEN and CDR2 SYDVKM. DNA for the CDR3: TGTGCCAGCAGCATCCGGCTTAGGGGGCGGGAGACCCTGTACTTC. Its protein product is CASSIRLRGRETLYF. Full variable domain (remainder filled in from reference TRBV28 and TRBJ2-4): DVKVTQSSRYLVKRTGEKVFLECVQDMDHENMFWYRQDPGLGLRLIYFSYDVKMKEKGDIPEGYSVSREKKERFSLILESASTNQTSMYLCASSIRLRGRETLYFGAGTRLSVL.

This clonotype showed up many times. This chain joins TRBV10-3 and TRBJ2-7; TRBD1 agrees at 8 bases. Germline CDR1 is ENHRY and CDR2 is SYGVKD. The CDR3 length is 16 residues. Unmatched junction bases numbered 9, after V lost 3 bases and J lost 2 bases. The DNA of the CDR3 is TGTGCCATCAGTGATCCAGGGGGCCTCCGACCCTACGAGCAGTACTTC. Translated: CAISDPGGLRPYEQYF.

The chain is built from TRBV15 and TRBJ2-1; D possibly corresponds to TRBD2 (6 bases). Germline loops: CDR1 LNHNV, CDR2 YYDKDF (reference sequence). CDR3 length equals 13 residues. V was trimmed by 9 bases and J by 5 bases, leaving 14 bases between them. CDR3 DNA: TGTGCCACGTCTAGCGCCAAACACAATGAGCAGTTCTTC. Translating it yields CATSSAKHNEQFF.

This clonotype was observed a handful of times. This sequence joins TRBV10-3 and TRBJ1-3; possible D gene TRBD1, 6 bases. V lost 4 bases, J lost 0 bases, and 13 bases lay in between. This CDR3 spans 16 amino acids. The germline V gene encodes CDR1 ENHRY and CDR2 SYGVKD. The CDR3 reads CAISGRDTASGNTIYF. The DNA for the CDR3 is TGTGCCATCAGTGGCAGGGACACGGCCTCTGGAAACACCATATATTTT.

This clonotype occurred many times. The chain carries TRBV12-3 or TRBV12-4 and TRBJ2-7, with 8 bases that match TRBD1. The CDR3 extends over 16 amino acids. With 5 bases clipped from V and 3 bases from J, the junction kept 12 bases outside the gene matches. The CDR3 here is CASSTSPGQVFYEQYF. Here the CDR3 DNA reads TGTGCCAGCAGTACCAGCCCGGGACAGGTCTTCTACGAGCAGTACTTC.

In its sample, this clonotype was seen many times. The V gene is TRBV2, the J gene TRBJ2-7; D not resolved. Trimming removed 6 bases at V and 10 bases at J, with 16 bases between. This CDR3 has 12 residues. Germline V gives CDR1 SNHLY, CDR2 FYNNEI. For the CDR3, the DNA is TGTGCCAGCAGGAAAGGGCCCCTTGATCAGTACTTC. This sequence encodes CASRKGPLDQYF.

The sample holds many counts of this clonotype. The CDR3 DNA reads TGTGCCGGCCAGGGGGCCGGGAGCAATCAGCCCCAGCATTTT. This sequence encodes CAGQGAGSNQPQHF. The chain combines TRBV6-2 or TRBV6-3 with TRBJ1-5; 8 nucleotides align to TRBD1. With 11 bases clipped from V and 1 base from J, the junction kept 7 bases outside the gene matches. Germline lookup yields CDR1 MNHEY and CDR2 SVGEGT. The CDR3 spans 14 residues.

This clonotype was seen many times. The rearrangement links TRBV2 to TRBJ2-4; 7 bases line up with TRBD1. V dropped 8 bases and J dropped 6; count of bases not matched to a gene: 7. Germline assignment: CDR1 SNHLY and CDR2 FYNNEI. The CDR3 covers 13 residues. CDR3 sequence (DNA): TGTGCCAGCGGCCTGACAGGGCCAAACATTCAGTACTTC. As protein: CASGLTGPNIQYF.

The table lists this clonotype with many counts. This chain connects TRBV5-1 to TRBJ1-1; 11 bases agree with TRBD1. V shed 0 bases and J 4 bases; nucleotides not matched to a gene: 14. Looked up from germline, CDR1 is SGHRS and CDR2 is YFSETQ. This CDR3 is built from 19 residues. The CDR3 DNA follows: TGCGCCAGCAGCTTGGTGATTGGACAGGGGGCTTCGGGTGGCACTGAAGCTTTCTTT. Translated: CASSLVIGQGASGGTEAFF.

This clonotype was recorded a few times. The chain recombines TRBV18 with TRBJ1-6; TRBD1 is a possible D gene (5 bases). Trimming shortened V by 2 bases and J by 10 bases, and 12 bases separated the two germline ends. Looked up from germline, CDR1 is KGHSH and CDR2 is LQKENI. There are 14 residues in the CDR3. Here the CDR3 reads CASSPGGGRSPLHF. CDR3 nucleotide sequence: TGTGCCAGCTCACCAGGGGGGGGACGATCACCCCTCCACTTT.

This clonotype has ten or more counts. V is TRBV3-1 and J is TRBJ1-2, with D possibly TRBD1 on 5 matching bases. This CDR3 has 15 residues. Germline lookup yields CDR1 LGHDT and CDR2 YNNKEL (reference sequence). Between the trimmed V and J ends, which lost 0 bases and 3 bases, there was a span of 11 bases. CDR3 amino acids: CASSQEVSGYYGYTF. CDR3 DNA sequence: TGTGCCAGCAGCCAAGAAGTGTCAGGGTACTATGGCTACACCTTC.

This clonotype was seen a few times. The chain has TRBV10-3 and TRBJ2-5; 9 bases align to TRBD1. This CDR3 is 16 amino acids long. Germline trimming cut 10 bases from V and 2 bases from J; bases unmatched to any gene: 14. CDR1 ENHRY and CDR2 SYGVKD come from the germline V gene. This chain's CDR3 is CASKPGQGLGQETQYF. The CDR3 DNA is TGTGCCAGCAAGCCGGGACAGGGTTTGGGACAAGAGACCCAGTACTTC.

With respect to this clonotype: A far larger clone is off by one base, so a read error is likely. The chain uses TRBV7-9 and TRBJ1-6, with 9 bases fitting TRBD1. Trimming removed 1 base from V and 10 bases from J; junction bases left unmatched: 11. This CDR3 region has 17 residues. Germline lookup yields CDR1 SEHNR and CDR2 FQNEAQ (reference sequence). Written as DNA, the CDR3 is TGTGCCAGCAGCTTAGGGTCCGGACAGGGGACAGGGTCACCCCTCCACTTT. This encodes CASSLGSGQGTGSPLHF.

This clonotype appeared a few times. V is TRBV7-3 and J is TRBJ2-2; TRBD2 might be the D (6 bases). Trimming took off 2 bases at V and 13 bases at J, with 17 bases between the two ends. CDR1 and CDR2 from the germline V gene are SGHTA and FQGTGA. The CDR3 runs 14 residues. The CDR3 nucleotides are TGTGCCAGCAGCTTAGGGGCGGGACCGCAGGCGCTGTTTTTT. Amino acids: CASSLGAGPQALFF.

The gene calls are TRBV20-1 and TRBJ2-3; no firm D call. CDR3 length: 16 amino acids. Germline assignment: CDR1 DFQATT and CDR2 SNEGSKA (reference sequence). V lost 5 bases to trimming and J lost 0 bases, with 18 bases between them. CDR3 loop: CSAPDFGLSSTDTQYF. As DNA, the CDR3 is TGCAGTGCTCCCGATTTCGGGCTATCTAGCACAGATACGCAGTATTTT.

With respect to this clonotype: This may stem from a read error, because a much larger clone lies one nucleotide away. The rearrangement uses TRBV28 and TRBJ1-3; a possible D gene is TRBD1 (5 bases). The CDR3 is made up of 13 amino acids. Per the germline V gene, CDR1 is MDHEN and CDR2 is SYDVKM. This chain's CDR3 is CVSRGTEENTIYF. CDR3 sequence (DNA): TGTGTCAGCAGAGGGACGGAGGAAAACACCATATATTTT.

This clonotype was seen a handful of times. The chain uses TRBV30 and TRBJ2-1; D unresolved. The V gene's germline CDR1 is GTSNPN and CDR2 SVGIG (reference sequence). V lost 0 bases to trimming and J lost 4 bases, with 10 bases between them. The CDR3 is 14 residues long. The CDR3: CAWSVALGYNEQFF. DNA for the CDR3: TGTGCCTGGAGTGTGGCCCTTGGATACAATGAGCAGTTCTTC.

In this sample, this clonotype turned up many times. The chain has TRBV20-1 and TRBJ2-7, with 8 bases identical to TRBD2. V lost 6 bases, J lost 6 bases, and 7 bases stayed unmatched. The CDR3 runs to 12 residues. Germline CDR1 DFQATT, CDR2 SNEGSKA (reference sequence). CDR3 region: CSASQREFEQYF. The CDR3, as DNA: TGCAGTGCATCCCAGCGGGAGTTCGAGCAGTACTTC.

This clonotype was picked up many times. The V call is TRBV6-1, the J call TRBJ2-5; 8 bases fit TRBD2. The CDR3 runs 16 residues. Trimming at V came to 6 bases and at J to 0 bases, leaving 9 bases not matched to a gene. Germline V gene lookup returns CDR1 MNHNS and CDR2 SASEGT. In DNA form, the CDR3 reads TGTGCCAGCAGGATGGGCGGGGGGCTGTACCAAGAGACCCAGTACTTC. Translating gives CASRMGGGLYQETQYF.

This clonotype has more than one count but fewer than ten. This sequence joins TRBV12-3 or TRBV12-4 and TRBJ1-3, with D uncertain. The CDR3 is 14 residues long. V was cut by 3 bases and J by 0 bases, with 6 bases left in between. Written as DNA, the CDR3 is TGTGCCAGCAGTTTCGAGTACTCTGGAAACACCATATATTTT. This sequence encodes CASSFEYSGNTIYF.